The next 8 T cell receptor beta chains were all read from a single sample in a study of CD8+ T cells in alopecia areata. RNA was isolated and reverse transcribed to cDNA, the sequencing template. The repertoire was sequenced with immunoSEQ multiplex PCR; TCRdb's copy has only in-frame clones and lacks some. The sample holds about 200,000 clones, 57% seen once. Here the sequenced sample was CD4+ T cells sorted from blood, taken at week 0. The source is a human donor with alopecia areata.

The chain employs TRBV27 and TRBJ1-4; D gene ambiguous. The CDR3 covers 15 residues. The V gene's germline CDR1 is MNHEY and CDR2 SMNVEV (reference sequence). Trimming took 2 bases from V and 1 from J, leaving 8 bases between them. The CDR3 protein is CASSLQVGTNEKLFF. The CDR3 DNA sequence: TGTGCCAGCAGTTTACAGGTTGGAACTAATGAAAAACTGTTTTTT.

The rearrangement uses TRBV30 and TRBJ1-2; D is unclear. Germline CDR1 is GTSNPN and CDR2 is SVGIG (reference sequence). Trimming removed 5 bases from V and 8 bases from J, with 27 bases in between. This CDR3 has 16 residues. CDR3 DNA sequence: TGTGCCTGGTGCCCCAAGTTACTTCCCTACAACGTGGGCTACACCTTC. It codes for CAWCPKLLPYNVGYTF.

V gene TRBV6-5 combines with J gene TRBJ1-5, with D perhaps matching TRBD1 (6 bases). The CDR3 runs to 13 residues. V lost 6 bases to trimming and J lost 4 bases, with 10 bases between them. CDR1 is MNHEY, CDR2 SVGAGI, per germline. The CDR3 loop is CASRGGLNQPQHF. For the CDR3, the DNA is TGTGCCAGCAGGGGGGGGCTGAATCAGCCCCAGCATTTT.

The chain links TRBV27 to TRBJ2-7; D may correspond to TRBD1 or TRBD2 (5 bases each). V lost 2 bases and J lost 0, with 11 bases in between. The CDR3 extends over 15 amino acids. Germline-derived CDR1 and CDR2 are MNHEY and SMNVEV (reference sequence). The CDR3 DNA sequence: TGTGCCAGCAGTTTACGGTGGGGGAGCTCCTACGAGCAGTACTTC. Amino acid sequence: CASSLRWGSSYEQYF.

The sample holds a few counts of this clone. The genes are TRBV6-5 and TRBJ1-2; D is uncertain. The CDR3 has 14 amino acids. Looked up from germline, CDR1 is MNHEY and CDR2 is SVGAGI. V was trimmed by 2 bases and J by 0 bases, leaving 7 bases between them. The chain's CDR3 is CASSYGTANYGYTF. The CDR3 bases are TGTGCCAGCAGTTACGGCACAGCTAACTATGGCTACACCTTC.

CDR3 amino acids: CSVGRDTYEQYF. The CDR3 nucleotides read TGCAGCGTTGGACGGGACACCTACGAGCAGTACTTC. This sequence joins TRBV29-1 and TRBJ2-7; possibly TRBD1 for D (6 bases). Per the germline V gene, CDR1 is SQVTM and CDR2 is ANQGSEA. The CDR3 runs 12 residues. With 4 bases removed from V and 2 bases from J, the gap between germline ends came to 9 bases.

The V call is TRBV30, the J call TRBJ2-7; TRBD1 or TRBD2 may be the D gene (6 bases each). The germline CDR1 and CDR2 sequences are GTSNPN and SVGIG (reference sequence). Trimming stripped 2 bases from V and 2 bases from J, with 16 bases between. This CDR3 region has 15 residues. The CDR3 loop reads CAWSPSLGGTYEQYF. The CDR3 DNA follows: TGTGCCTGGAGTCCGTCCCTAGGGGGGACCTACGAGCAGTACTTC.

This clone has more than one count but fewer than ten. The chain has TRBV11-2 and TRBJ2-7; D is possibly TRBD1 (6 bases). V lost 4 bases and J 2 bases, leaving 15 bases between the germline ends. The CDR3 length is 15 residues. In germline, CDR1 is SGHAT, CDR2 FQNNGV. The chain's CDR3 is CASSYPTGFTYEQYF. The CDR3, as DNA: TGTGCCAGCAGCTATCCGACAGGTTTCACCTACGAGCAGTACTTC.